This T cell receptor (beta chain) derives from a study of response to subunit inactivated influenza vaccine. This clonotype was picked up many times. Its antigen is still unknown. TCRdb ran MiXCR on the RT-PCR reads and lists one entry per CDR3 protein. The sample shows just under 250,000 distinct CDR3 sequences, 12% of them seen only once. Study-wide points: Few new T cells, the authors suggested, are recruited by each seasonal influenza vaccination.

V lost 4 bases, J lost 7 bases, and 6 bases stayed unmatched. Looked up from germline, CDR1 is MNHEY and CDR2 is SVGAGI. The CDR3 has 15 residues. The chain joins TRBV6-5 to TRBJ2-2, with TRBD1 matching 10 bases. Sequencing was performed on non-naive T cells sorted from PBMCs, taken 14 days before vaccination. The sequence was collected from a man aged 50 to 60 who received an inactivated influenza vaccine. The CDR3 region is CASSSGTGADGELFF. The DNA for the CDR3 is TGTGCCAGCAGTTCCGGGACAGGGGCTGACGGGGAGCTGTTTTTT.